Listed here are 25 T cell receptor beta chains from one sample, sequenced in a study of T cell responses to AZD1222 COVID-19 vaccine (dated by TCRdb to the early 2020s). Taken with the paper, the label for time point translates to: baseline before first vaccination. The library was obtained by the immunoSEQ multiplex PCR assay. Sourced from immuneACCESS, this table was stored by TCRdb with only in-frame sequences that have V and J called. A share of the clones is absent; for the studies checked, an unresolved V gene accounts for under half, and the remainder has no known explanation. Recorded for this sample are 95,000 to 150,000 clones; roughly 90% of them occurred a single time. Roughly 4% of the sample comes from the top ten. The sequenced sample was peripheral blood, obtained on day 0 of AZD1222 vaccination. The receptors derive from an adult in good health.

This clone occurred a few times. The chain couples TRBV7-9 to TRBJ2-7, with a weak D call TRBD1 (6 bases). The CDR3 consists of 13 residues. Germline V gives CDR1 SEHNR, CDR2 FQNEAQ (reference sequence). The V end was cut by 3 bases, the J end by 4 bases, with 10 bases between. CDR3 in amino acids: CASSLGHEYEQYF. The CDR3 DNA follows: TGTGCCAGCAGCTTGGGACACGAATACGAGCAGTACTTC.

The chain is built from TRBV6-4 and TRBJ2-3; the D gene is possibly TRBD2 (6 bases). The V gene's germline CDR1 is MRHNA and CDR2 SNTAGT. The V end was cut by 0 bases, the J end by 2 bases, with 12 bases between. The CDR3 length is 16 residues. The CDR3: CASSDSPGTSTDTQYF. CDR3 DNA sequence: TGTGCCAGCAGTGACTCGCCAGGGACTTCCACAGATACGCAGTATTTT.

J is TRBJ1-2 and V is TRBV3-1 (or the pseudogene TRBV3-2); TRBD1 is a possible D gene (6 bases). V lost 4 bases, J lost 6 bases, and 9 bases lay in between. CDR3 length equals 12 residues. CDR1 and CDR2 (germline): LGHDT, YNNKEL (reference sequence). The CDR3 region has the DNA TGTGCCAGCAGCCCAGGGGTAGATGGCTACACCTTC. It translates to CASSPGVDGYTF.

The J gene is TRBJ1-5, the V gene TRBV5-1, with D unclear. V was clipped by 0 bases and J by 3 bases, with 7 bases between them. Germline V gene data show CDR1 as SGHRS and CDR2 as YFSETQ. The CDR3 covers 14 residues. The CDR3: CASSLDSPNQPQHF. The CDR3 DNA sequence: TGCGCCAGCAGCTTGGACAGTCCCAATCAGCCCCAGCATTTT.

The count of this clone is one. This sequence joins TRBV5-6 and TRBJ2-5, with 9 positions matching TRBD1. V lost 3 bases, J lost 4 bases, and 7 bases stayed unmatched. This CDR3 region has 15 residues. CDR1 is SGHDT and CDR2 is YYEEEE in the germline V gene. The CDR3 sequence is CASSSTGGEGETQYF. CDR3 nucleotides: TGTGCCAGCAGCTCTACAGGGGGCGAGGGAGAGACCCAGTACTTC.

This chain connects TRBV29-1 to TRBJ1-1; D remains ambiguous. CDR3 length: 13 amino acids. Trimming took 4 bases from V and 6 from J, leaving 15 bases between them. The germline V gene encodes CDR1 SQVTM and CDR2 ANQGSEA. The CDR3 coding sequence is TGCAGCGTTGGACCGTTGAATGGAGCTGAAGCTTTCTTT. It is translated as CSVGPLNGAEAFF.

This clone was found once. The CDR3 region is CAISDSRGDSGNTIYF. The CDR3 nucleotides read TGTGCCATCAGTGATTCCAGGGGGGACTCTGGAAACACCATATATTTT. This chain links TRBV10-3 with TRBJ1-3, with 7 bases fitting TRBD1. After removal of 3 bases from V and 0 bases from J, the junction contained 5 bases not matched to a gene. CDR1 ENHRY and CDR2 SYGVKD come from the germline V gene. This CDR3 region has 16 residues.

Points on this clone: The junction departs from the called germline gene at one end, perhaps through a read error. The chain is built from TRBV7-9 and TRBJ1-4; 8 bases agree with TRBD1. Germline V gene data show CDR1 as SEHNR and CDR2 as FQNEAQ (reference sequence). The CDR3 contains 16 residues. The CDR3 DNA reads as TGTGCCAGCAGCTTATCAGGTGGACCCCAGGGGGCGAGTTGGGTTTTT. The encoded protein is CASSLSGGPQGASWVF.

The chain carries TRBV5-1 and TRBJ1-1; D not resolved. Germline-derived CDR1 and CDR2 are SGHRS and YFSETQ. The CDR3 extends over 13 amino acids. The V end was cut by 4 bases, the J end by 4 bases, with 11 bases between. The CDR3 loop is CASSGGGPTEAFF. DNA of the CDR3: TGCGCCAGCAGCGGTGGAGGGCCCACTGAAGCTTTCTTT.

J is TRBJ2-2 and V is TRBV9; TRBD2 aligns across 11 bases. The trim removed 0 bases at V and 0 bases at J, leaving 4 bases unmatched. The germline CDR1 and CDR2 sequences are SGDLS and YYNGEE. The CDR3 spans 18 residues. The CDR3 DNA reads as TGTGCCAGCAGCGTAGCGGCTAGCGGGAGGTCGAACACCGGGGAGCTGTTTTTT. Protein sequence: CASSVAASGRSNTGELFF.

This chain uses TRBV24-1 with TRBJ2-3; 11 positions agree with TRBD2. CDR3 size: 19 residues. The trim removed 9 bases at V and 4 bases at J, leaving 20 bases unmatched. Germline loops: CDR1 KGHDR, CDR2 SFDVKD. This CDR3 reads CATGRTGVAGGPVPDTQYF. DNA of the CDR3: TGTGCCACCGGCCGTACGGGGGTAGCGGGGGGGCCGGTCCCAGATACGCAGTATTTT.

The chain has TRBV5-4 and TRBJ2-3; D gene uncertain. V shed 4 bases and J shed 4 bases, with 16 bases lying between them. Germline CDR1 SGHNT, CDR2 YYREEE (reference sequence). The CDR3 totals 15 residues. CDR3 nucleotides: TGTGCCAGCAGCCCGCGGACCATCGGATCAGATACGCAGTATTTT. This encodes CASSPRTIGSDTQYF.

The V and J genes are TRBV2 and TRBJ2-2; 10 bases are shared with TRBD2. J was trimmed by 5 bases and V by 0 bases; bases with no gene match: 3. Per the germline V gene, CDR1 is SNHLY and CDR2 is FYNNEI. The CDR3 covers 16 residues. The CDR3 coding sequence is TGTGCCAGCAGTGAAGCGGCTAGCGGGGGAACCGGGGAGCTGTTTTTT. Translated: CASSEAASGGTGELFF.

This clone appeared a few times. The V and J genes are TRBV19 and TRBJ1-5; no reliable D call. Germline lookup yields CDR1 LNHDA and CDR2 SQIVND (reference sequence). This CDR3 is 15 amino acids long. The V gene lost 11 bases and the J gene lost 1 base, with 18 bases spanning the gap. Written as DNA, the CDR3 is TGTGCCTCCCTAAGGAGTCTCGGGAGCAATCAGCCCCAGCATTTT. Its translation: CASLRSLGSNQPQHF.

The chain employs TRBV30 and TRBJ2-2; 8 bases line up with TRBD1. This CDR3 contains 13 residues. With V trimmed by 4 bases and J by 6 bases, 4 bases remained unmatched. Germline loops: CDR1 GTSNPN, CDR2 SVGIG (reference sequence). The CDR3, as DNA: TGTGCCTGGAAGCCACAGGGGGCCGGGGAGCTGTTTTTT. Amino acid sequence: CAWKPQGAGELFF. The variable domain in full, completed from reference TRBV30 and TRBJ2-2, reads SQTIHQWPATLVQPVGSPLSLECTVEGTSNPNLYWYRQAAGRGLQLLFYSVGIGQISSEVPQNLSASRPQDRQFILSSKKLLLSDSGFYLCAWKPQGAGELFFGEGSRLTVL.

With respect to this clone: Within the sample, other DNA sequences also encode this same CDR3. The chain recombines TRBV7-3 with TRBJ2-3, with a possible D match to TRBD2 (6 bases). The CDR3 has 13 amino acids. In germline, CDR1 is SGHTA, CDR2 FQGTGA. Trimming left V 3 bases short and J 3 bases short, with 7 bases between. The CDR3 nucleotides are TGTGCCAGCAGCTTTGGGGGGACAGATACGCAGTATTTT. It codes for CASSFGGTDTQYF.

The chain is built from TRBV14 and TRBJ1-1; the D gene is possibly TRBD1 (6 bases). This CDR3 is built from 14 residues. Looked up from germline, CDR1 is SGHDN and CDR2 is FVKESK. V lost 2 bases, J lost 4 bases, and 11 bases lay in between. CDR3 loop: CASSQPDRPTEAFF. DNA of the CDR3: TGTGCCAGCAGCCAACCCGACAGGCCCACTGAAGCTTTCTTT.

This clone was observed a handful of times. The genes are TRBV7-9 and TRBJ2-7, with TRBD2 matching 7 bases. Germline V gene data show CDR1 as SEHNR and CDR2 as FQNEAQ (reference sequence). The CDR3 is 13 residues long. Trimming cost V 0 bases and J 4 bases; bases outside gene matches: 0. The CDR3 DNA reads TGTGCCAGCAGCTTAGCGGGACTATACGAGCAGTACTTC. Amino acid sequence: CASSLAGLYEQYF.

The CDR3 here is CASSLLTGNTEAFF. The CDR3 DNA sequence: TGTGCCAGCAGCTTACTCACAGGGAACACTGAAGCTTTCTTT. V is TRBV28 and J is TRBJ1-1; possible D gene TRBD1, 5 bases. V lost 6 bases and J lost 1, with 12 bases in between. The CDR3 extends over 14 amino acids. CDR1 and CDR2 (germline): MDHEN, SYDVKM.

This clone was detected a few times. The rearrangement links TRBV13 to TRBJ2-7; a weak D match, TRBD2 (6 bases). The CDR3 extends over 13 amino acids. Germline V lookup: CDR1 PRHDT, CDR2 FYEKMQ (reference sequence). Between the trimmed V and J ends, which lost 5 bases and 5 bases, there was a span of 13 bases. DNA for the CDR3: TGTGCCAGCAGCCAGGCGGGGCTTAACGAGCAGTACTTC. Translation gives CASSQAGLNEQYF.

This clone was counted once. The chain couples TRBV5-1 to TRBJ1-2, with TRBD1 matching 9 bases. The CDR3 spans 13 residues. The trim removed 4 bases at V and 8 bases at J, leaving 6 bases unmatched. CDR1 is SGHRS and CDR2 is YFSETQ in the germline V gene. In DNA, the CDR3 is TGCGCCAGCAGCCCGGGACAGGGTGGAGGCTACACCTTC. As protein: CASSPGQGGGYTF.

The rearrangement joins TRBV27 to TRBJ2-1, with 12 bases that match TRBD2. Germline V gene data show CDR1 as MNHEY and CDR2 as SMNVEV (reference sequence). The V and J ends lost 3 bases and 5 bases, in that order; junction bases with no gene match: 8. CDR3 size: 17 residues. The CDR3 here is CASSLSAWTSGDNEQFF. CDR3 DNA sequence: TGTGCCAGCAGTTTGTCCGCCTGGACTAGCGGGGACAATGAGCAGTTCTTC.

The V and J genes are TRBV5-5 and TRBJ2-2; D perhaps matches TRBD1 (6 bases). Germline CDR1 SGHKS, CDR2 YYEKEE (reference sequence). The CDR3 extends over 15 amino acids. Trimming shortened V by 0 bases and J by 6 bases, and 12 bases separated the two germline ends. The CDR3 nucleotides read TGTGCCAGCAGCTTGGGACAGGTCGGATCCGGGGAGCTGTTTTTT. The encoded protein is CASSLGQVGSGELFF.

This clone turned up a few times. The rearrangement joins TRBV10-1 to TRBJ2-3, with a tentative D call TRBD2 (7 bases). Between the trimmed V and J ends, which lost 5 bases and 2 bases, there was a span of 14 bases. In germline, CDR1 is WNHNN, CDR2 SYGVQD (reference sequence). The CDR3 totals 15 residues. The CDR3 region is CASSRGAQFTDTQYF. The CDR3 DNA sequence: TGCGCCAGCAGTCGGGGGGCTCAATTCACAGATACGCAGTATTTT.

The CDR3 DNA follows: TGCGCCAGCAGCCAGGGACAGGCGGTCGAGCAGTACTTC. Translated, it gives CASSQGQAVEQYF. This rearrangement joins TRBV5-1 to TRBJ2-7; TRBD1 aligns across 8 bases. Trimming cost V 4 bases and J 6 bases; bases outside gene matches: 6. The CDR3 totals 13 residues. The V gene's germline CDR1 is SGHRS and CDR2 YFSETQ.